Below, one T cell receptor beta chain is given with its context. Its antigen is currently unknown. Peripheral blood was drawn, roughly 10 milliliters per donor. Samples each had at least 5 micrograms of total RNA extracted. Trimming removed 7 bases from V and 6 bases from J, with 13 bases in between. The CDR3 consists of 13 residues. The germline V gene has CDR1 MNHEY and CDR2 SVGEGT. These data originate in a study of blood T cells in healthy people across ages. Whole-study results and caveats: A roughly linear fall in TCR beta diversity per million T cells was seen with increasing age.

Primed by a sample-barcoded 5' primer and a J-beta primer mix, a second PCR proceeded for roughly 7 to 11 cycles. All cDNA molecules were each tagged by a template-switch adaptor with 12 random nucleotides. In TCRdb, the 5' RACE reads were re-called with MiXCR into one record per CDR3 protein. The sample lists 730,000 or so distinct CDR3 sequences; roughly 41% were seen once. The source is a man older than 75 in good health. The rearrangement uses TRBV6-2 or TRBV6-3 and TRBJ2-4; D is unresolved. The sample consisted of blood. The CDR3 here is CASTGQGLNIQYF. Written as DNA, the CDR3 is TGTGCCAGCACCGGGCAAGGATTAAACATTCAGTACTTC.